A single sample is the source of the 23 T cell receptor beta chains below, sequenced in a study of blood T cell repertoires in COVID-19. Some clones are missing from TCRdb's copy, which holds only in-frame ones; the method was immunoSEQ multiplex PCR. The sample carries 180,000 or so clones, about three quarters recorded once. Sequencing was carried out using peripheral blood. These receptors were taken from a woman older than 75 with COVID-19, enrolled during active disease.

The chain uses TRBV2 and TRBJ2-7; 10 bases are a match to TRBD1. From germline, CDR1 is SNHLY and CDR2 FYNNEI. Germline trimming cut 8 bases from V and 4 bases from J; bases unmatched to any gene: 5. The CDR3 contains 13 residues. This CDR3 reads CASLGQGEYEQYF. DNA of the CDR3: TGTGCCAGCCTCGGACAGGGGGAGTACGAGCAGTACTTC.

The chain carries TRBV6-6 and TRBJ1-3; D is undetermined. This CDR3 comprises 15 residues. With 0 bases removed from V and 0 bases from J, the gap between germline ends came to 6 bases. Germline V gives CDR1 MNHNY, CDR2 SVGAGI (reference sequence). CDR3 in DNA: TGTGCCAGCAGTTACTCGGGCAGCTCTGGAAACACCATATATTTT. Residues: CASSYSGSSGNTIYF.

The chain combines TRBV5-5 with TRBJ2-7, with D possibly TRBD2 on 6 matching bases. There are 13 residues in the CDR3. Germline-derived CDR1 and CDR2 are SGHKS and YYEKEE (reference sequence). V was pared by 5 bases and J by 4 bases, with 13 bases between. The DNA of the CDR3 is TGTGCCAGCAGTTGGGGGGACCGTTACGAGCAGTACTTC. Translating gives CASSWGDRYEQYF.

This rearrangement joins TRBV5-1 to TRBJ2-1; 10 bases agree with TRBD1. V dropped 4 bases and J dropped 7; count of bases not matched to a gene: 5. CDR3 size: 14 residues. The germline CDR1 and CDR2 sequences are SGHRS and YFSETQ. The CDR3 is CASSVGTGANEQFF. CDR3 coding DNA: TGCGCCAGCAGCGTCGGGACAGGGGCAAATGAGCAGTTCTTC.

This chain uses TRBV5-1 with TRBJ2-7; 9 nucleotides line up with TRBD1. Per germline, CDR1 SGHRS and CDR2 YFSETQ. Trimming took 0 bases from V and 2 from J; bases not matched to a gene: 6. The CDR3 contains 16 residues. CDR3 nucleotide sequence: TGCGCCAGCAGCTTGGCCCCCGGGACAGGGACCTACGAGCAGTACTTC. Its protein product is CASSLAPGTGTYEQYF.

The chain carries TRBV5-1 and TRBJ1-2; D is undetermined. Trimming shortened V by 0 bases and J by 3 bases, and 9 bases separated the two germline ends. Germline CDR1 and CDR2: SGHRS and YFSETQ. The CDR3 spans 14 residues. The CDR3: CASSLVGSDYGYTF. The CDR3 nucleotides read TGCGCCAGCAGCTTGGTTGGCAGCGACTATGGCTACACCTTC.

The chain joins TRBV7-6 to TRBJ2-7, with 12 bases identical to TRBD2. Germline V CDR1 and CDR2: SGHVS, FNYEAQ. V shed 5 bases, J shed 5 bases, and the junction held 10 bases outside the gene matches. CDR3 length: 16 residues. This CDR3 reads CASSPTTSGRLDEQYF. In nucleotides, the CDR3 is TGTGCCAGCAGCCCCACGACTAGCGGGAGACTGGACGAGCAGTACTTC. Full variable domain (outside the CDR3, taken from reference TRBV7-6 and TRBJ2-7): GAGVSQSPRYKVTKRGQDVALRCDPISGHVSLYWYRQALGQGPEFLTYFNYEAQQDKSGLPNDRFSAERPEGSISTLTIQRTEQRDSAMYRCASSPTTSGRLDEQYFGPGTRLTVT.

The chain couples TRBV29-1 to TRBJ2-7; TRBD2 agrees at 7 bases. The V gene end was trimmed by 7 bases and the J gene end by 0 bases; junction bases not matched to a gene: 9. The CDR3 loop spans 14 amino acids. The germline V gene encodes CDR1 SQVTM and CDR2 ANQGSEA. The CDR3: CSALAQRDSYEQYF. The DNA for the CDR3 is TGCAGCGCCCTGGCCCAGCGGGACTCCTACGAGCAGTACTTC.

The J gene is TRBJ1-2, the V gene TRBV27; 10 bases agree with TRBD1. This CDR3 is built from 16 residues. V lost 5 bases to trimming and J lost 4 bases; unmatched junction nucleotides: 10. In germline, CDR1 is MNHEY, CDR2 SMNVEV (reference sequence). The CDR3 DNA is TGTGCCAGCAGTCTGACCGACAGGGGGCGCACCTATGGCTACACCTTC. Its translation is CASSLTDRGRTYGYTF.

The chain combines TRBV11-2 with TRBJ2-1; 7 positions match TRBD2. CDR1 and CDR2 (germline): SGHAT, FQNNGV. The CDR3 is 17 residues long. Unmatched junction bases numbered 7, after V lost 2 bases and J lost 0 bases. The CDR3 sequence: CASSLNLAVSSYNEQFF. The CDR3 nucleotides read TGTGCCAGCAGCTTAAACCTAGCGGTGAGCTCCTACAATGAGCAGTTCTTC.

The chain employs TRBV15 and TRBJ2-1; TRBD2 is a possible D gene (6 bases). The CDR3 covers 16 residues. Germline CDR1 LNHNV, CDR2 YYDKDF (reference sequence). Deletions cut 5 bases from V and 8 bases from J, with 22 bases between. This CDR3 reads CATSRHGGRFVDEQFF. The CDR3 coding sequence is TGTGCCACCAGCCGCCACGGGGGTAGATTTGTCGATGAGCAGTTCTTC.

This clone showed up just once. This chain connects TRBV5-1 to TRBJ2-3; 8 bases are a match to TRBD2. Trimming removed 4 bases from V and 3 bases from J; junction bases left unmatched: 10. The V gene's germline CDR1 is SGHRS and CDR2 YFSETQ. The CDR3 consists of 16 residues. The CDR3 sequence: CASSLSAGGVTDTQYF. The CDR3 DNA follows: TGCGCCAGCAGCCTGTCGGCGGGGGGAGTAACAGATACGCAGTATTTT. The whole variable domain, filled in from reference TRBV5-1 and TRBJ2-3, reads KAGVTQTPRYLIKTRGQQVTLSCSPISGHRSVSWYQQTPGQGLQFLFEYFSETQRNKGNFPGRFSGRQFSNSRSEMNVSTLELGDSALYLCASSLSAGGVTDTQYFGPGTRLTVL.

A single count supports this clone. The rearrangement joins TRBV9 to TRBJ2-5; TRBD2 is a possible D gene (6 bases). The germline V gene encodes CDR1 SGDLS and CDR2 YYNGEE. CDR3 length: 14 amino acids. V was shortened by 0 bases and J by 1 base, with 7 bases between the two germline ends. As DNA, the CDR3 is TGTGCCAGCAGCGTAGGGGGGGTCCAAGAGACCCAGTACTTC. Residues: CASSVGGVQETQYF.

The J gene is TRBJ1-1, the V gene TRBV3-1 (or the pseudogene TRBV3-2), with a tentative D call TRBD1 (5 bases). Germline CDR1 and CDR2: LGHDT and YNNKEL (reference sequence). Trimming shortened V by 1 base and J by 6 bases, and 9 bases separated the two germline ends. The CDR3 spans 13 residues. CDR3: CASSQVGGSEAFF. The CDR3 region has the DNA TGTGCCAGCAGCCAAGTTGGGGGGTCTGAAGCTTTCTTT.

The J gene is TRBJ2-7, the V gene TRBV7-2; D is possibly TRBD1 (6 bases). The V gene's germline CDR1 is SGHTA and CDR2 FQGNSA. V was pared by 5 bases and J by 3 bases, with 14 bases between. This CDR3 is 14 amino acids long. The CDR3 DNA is TGTGCCAGCAGCCCTTGGGACAACAACTACGAGCAGTACTTC. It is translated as CASSPWDNNYEQYF.

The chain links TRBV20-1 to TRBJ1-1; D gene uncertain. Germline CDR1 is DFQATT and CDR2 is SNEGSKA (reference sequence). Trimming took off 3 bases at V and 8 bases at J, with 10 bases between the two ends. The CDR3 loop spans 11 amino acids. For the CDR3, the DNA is TGCAGTGCTAGTCATAGTGCCGAAGCTTTCTTT. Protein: CSASHSAEAFF.

CDR3 in DNA: TGTGCCAGCAGCTTCGGACAGGGTGGGTTTTATGGCTACACCTTC. Protein sequence: CASSFGQGGFYGYTF. The chain employs TRBV11-3 and TRBJ1-2; 8 bases are shared with TRBD1. This CDR3 is 15 amino acids long. Trimming removed 3 bases from V and 5 bases from J; junction bases left unmatched: 8. Germline V gene data show CDR1 as SGHNT and CDR2 as YENEEA.

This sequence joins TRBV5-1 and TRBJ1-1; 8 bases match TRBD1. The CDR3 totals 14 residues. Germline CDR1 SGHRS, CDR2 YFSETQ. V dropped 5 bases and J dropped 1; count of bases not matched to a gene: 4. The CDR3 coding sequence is TGCGCCAGCAGTTTTGGGACAGGGAACACTGAAGCTTTCTTT. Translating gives CASSFGTGNTEAFF.

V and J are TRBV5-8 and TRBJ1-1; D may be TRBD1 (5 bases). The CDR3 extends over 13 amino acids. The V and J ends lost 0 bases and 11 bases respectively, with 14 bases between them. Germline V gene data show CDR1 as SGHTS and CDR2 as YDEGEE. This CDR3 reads CASSLAVPWGAFF. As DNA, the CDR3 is TGTGCCAGCAGCTTGGCGGTGCCCTGGGGCGCTTTCTTT. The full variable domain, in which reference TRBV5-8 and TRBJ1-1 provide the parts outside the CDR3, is EAGVTQSPTHLIKTRGQQATLRCSPISGHTSVYWYQQALGLGLQFLLWYDEGEERNRGNFPPRFSGRQFPNYSSELNVNALELEDSALYLCASSLAVPWGAFFGQGTRLTVV.

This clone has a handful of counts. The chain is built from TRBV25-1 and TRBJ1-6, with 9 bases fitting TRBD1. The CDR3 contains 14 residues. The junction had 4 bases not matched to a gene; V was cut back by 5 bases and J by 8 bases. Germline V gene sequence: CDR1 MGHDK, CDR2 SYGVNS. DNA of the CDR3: TGTGCCAGCAGTCCGACAGGGGGGGATTCACCCCTCCACTTT. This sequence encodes CASSPTGGDSPLHF. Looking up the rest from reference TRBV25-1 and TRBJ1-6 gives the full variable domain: EADIYQTPRYLVIGTGKKITLECSQTMGHDKMYWYQQDPGMELHLIHYSYGVNSTEKGDLSSESTVSRIRTEHFPLTLESARPSHTSQYLCASSPTGGDSPLHFGNGTRLTVT.

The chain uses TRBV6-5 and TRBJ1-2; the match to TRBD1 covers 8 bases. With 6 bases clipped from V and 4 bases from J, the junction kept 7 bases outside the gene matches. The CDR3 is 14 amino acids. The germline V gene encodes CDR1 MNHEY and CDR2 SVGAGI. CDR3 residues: CASSPRQGPYGYTF. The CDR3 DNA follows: TGTGCCAGCAGCCCCCGACAGGGGCCCTATGGCTACACCTTC.

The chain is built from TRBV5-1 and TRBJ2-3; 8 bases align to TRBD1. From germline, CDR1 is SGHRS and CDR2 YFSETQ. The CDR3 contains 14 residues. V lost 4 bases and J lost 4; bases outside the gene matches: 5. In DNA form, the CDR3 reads TGCGCCAGCAGCCTGACAGGGGATCCAGATACGCAGTATTTT. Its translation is CASSLTGDPDTQYF.

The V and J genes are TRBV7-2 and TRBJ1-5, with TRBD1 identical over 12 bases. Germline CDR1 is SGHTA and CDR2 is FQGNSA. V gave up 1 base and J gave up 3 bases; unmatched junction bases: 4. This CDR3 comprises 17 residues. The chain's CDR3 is CASSLVGTGGFNQPQHF. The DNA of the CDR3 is TGTGCCAGCAGCTTAGTTGGGACAGGGGGCTTCAATCAGCCCCAGCATTTT.